These 31 T cell receptor beta chains came from one sample sequenced in a study of cytomegalovirus exposure and HLA in healthy donors (dated by TCRdb to 2016 to 2017). Library creation used the immunoSEQ multiplex PCR assay. The immuneACCESS repertoire file appears here via TCRdb, limited to in-frame rearrangements. These files lack a portion of the clones; in checked studies, under half of the deficit traces to unresolved V genes, and the cause of the others is not known. This sample comprises approximately 180,000 clones, 85% to 90% of them detected only once. Roughly 1.5% of the sample rests with the top ten. Specimen: PBMCs. These receptor sequences come from a woman aged 25 to 45 in good health and CMV-seronegative.

This sequence joins TRBV2 and TRBJ2-2; 14 bases fit TRBD2. The CDR3 has 18 residues. V shed 1 base, J shed 5 bases, and the junction held 6 bases outside the gene matches. The germline CDR1 and CDR2 sequences are SNHLY and FYNNEI. The CDR3 protein is CASSEGLAGGPWTGELFF. Written as DNA, the CDR3 is TGTGCCAGCAGTGAAGGACTAGCGGGGGGGCCTTGGACCGGGGAGCTGTTTTTT.

V usage is TRBV5-1 and J usage is TRBJ2-7, with no clear D. The CDR3 covers 12 residues. V lost 3 bases and J lost 3, with 7 bases in between. Germline V gene sequence: CDR1 SGHRS, CDR2 YFSETQ. CDR3 in amino acids: CASSSGDYEQYF. The CDR3 nucleotides are TGCGCCAGCAGCTCCGGTGACTACGAGCAGTACTTC.

This chain uses TRBV5-1 with TRBJ2-6, with D possibly TRBD1 on 6 matching bases. The CDR3 contains 18 residues. V was trimmed by 1 base and J by 0 bases, leaving 14 bases between them. The germline V gene encodes CDR1 SGHRS and CDR2 YFSETQ. The CDR3 sequence: CASSLWGQGSSGANVLTF. The CDR3 nucleotides read TGCGCCAGCAGCTTGTGGGGACAAGGGTCCTCTGGGGCCAACGTCCTGACTTTC.

The chain recombines TRBV5-6 with TRBJ2-3, with 12 bases aligning to TRBD1. The CDR3 contains 17 residues. Trimming removed 4 bases from V and 5 bases from J; junction bases left unmatched: 11. Germline values: CDR1 SGHDT, CDR2 YYEEEE. CDR3 sequence: CASSIGTGGLVEDTQYF. CDR3 nucleotides: TGTGCCAGCAGCATTGGGACAGGGGGCCTAGTAGAAGATACGCAGTATTTT. Complete variable domain (other parts from reference TRBV5-6 and TRBJ2-3): DAGVTQSPTHLIKTRGQQVTLRCSPKSGHDTVSWYQQALGQGPQFIFQYYEEEERQRGNFPDRFSGHQFPNYSSELNVNALLLGDSALYLCASSIGTGGLVEDTQYFGPGTRLTVL.

The V call is TRBV30, the J call TRBJ2-7; TRBD1 is a possible D gene (6 bases). The CDR3 runs to 17 residues. Germline V gives CDR1 GTSNPN, CDR2 SVGIG (reference sequence). V was clipped by 3 bases and J by 3 bases, with 24 bases between them. The CDR3: CAWSPPQGTTIDYEQYF. CDR3 nucleotide sequence: TGTGCCTGGAGCCCACCACAGGGTACTACCATAGACTACGAGCAGTACTTC.

CDR3 nucleotides: TGTGCCAGCAGCCCGGGACAGCATTGGGGAGAGACCCAGTACTTC. Translation: CASSPGQHWGETQYF. The chain combines TRBV11-2 with TRBJ2-5; 7 bases fit TRBD1. V lost 5 bases to trimming and J lost 4 bases; unmatched junction nucleotides: 10. This CDR3 is 15 amino acids long. Germline CDR1 is SGHAT and CDR2 is FQNNGV.

This clone showed up just once. The chain recombines TRBV6-1 with TRBJ1-1; D ambiguous. There are 12 residues in the CDR3. V gave up 4 bases and J gave up 7 bases, with 10 bases separating them. CDR1 MNHNS and CDR2 SASEGT come from the germline V gene. For the CDR3, the DNA is TGTGCCAGCAGTGCACTGCGATTTGAAGCTTTCTTT. Translation gives CASSALRFEAFF.

This sequence joins TRBV5-4 and TRBJ2-3; TRBD2 might be the D (6 bases). V lost 0 bases and J 1 base, leaving 21 bases between the germline ends. Germline CDR1 is SGHNT and CDR2 is YYREEE (reference sequence). This CDR3 comprises 19 residues. DNA for the CDR3: TGTGCCAGCAGCTTGGAAGCCCCAGGTCGGTGGGGGGGCACAGATACGCAGTATTTT. This gives the protein CASSLEAPGRWGGTDTQYF.

This clone showed up just a few times. The junction and the germline gene differ at one end; a read error may be behind it. The chain joins TRBV27 to TRBJ1-6; TRBD1 matches 8 bases. This CDR3 region has 16 residues. Germline CDR1 MNHEY, CDR2 SMNVEV (reference sequence). The CDR3 spells CASSLSSRTGNSPLHF. The CDR3 nucleotides are TGTGCCAGCAGTCTATCTTCACGGACAGGGAATTCACCCCTCCACTTT.

The rearrangement joins TRBV7-2 to TRBJ2-5, with TRBD2 matching over 7 bases. The CDR3 consists of 15 residues. Germline V gene sequence: CDR1 SGHTA, CDR2 FQGNSA. V was pared by 4 bases and J by 1 base, with 6 bases of the junction left unmatched. The chain's CDR3 is CASSSWTSSQETQYF. CDR3 in DNA: TGTGCCAGCAGCTCCTGGACTAGTTCCCAAGAGACCCAGTACTTC.

The chain has TRBV19 and TRBJ2-7, with a possible D match to TRBD1 (6 bases). Trimming pared 0 bases from V and 8 bases from J, leaving 23 bases between. Looked up from germline, CDR1 is LNHDA and CDR2 is SQIVND (reference sequence). This CDR3 spans 17 amino acids. Written as DNA, the CDR3 is TGTGCCAGTAGTATAGACGGACAGCAGACTCCCCTACGAAAGCAGTACTTC. Its translation: CASSIDGQQTPLRKQYF.

This sequence joins TRBV5-8 and TRBJ1-4; a possible D gene is TRBD1 (6 bases). The CDR3 totals 15 residues. Looked up from germline, CDR1 is SGHTS and CDR2 is YDEGEE. V lost 4 bases, J lost 2 bases, and 12 bases lay in between. The CDR3: CASSDTGSTNEKLFF. Written as DNA, the CDR3 is TGTGCCAGCAGCGATACAGGGAGCACTAATGAAAAACTGTTTTTT.

The chain employs TRBV4-3 and TRBJ2-2; D is possibly TRBD2 (7 bases). V was trimmed by 3 bases and J by 2 bases, leaving 13 bases between them. There are 16 residues in the CDR3. CDR1 is LGHNA and CDR2 is YSLEER in the germline V gene. CDR3 coding DNA: TGCGCCAGCAGCCAGGATCGGGGGGCTAACACCGGGGAGCTGTTTTTT. Its protein is CASSQDRGANTGELFF.

V is TRBV6-1 and J is TRBJ2-7; 14 bases are a match to TRBD2. The CDR3 is 15 residues long. With V trimmed by 6 bases and J by 0 bases, 1 base remained unmatched. Germline CDR1 is MNHNS and CDR2 is SASEGT. The CDR3 DNA reads TGTGCCAGCAGCGGACTAGCGGGGGGCTCCTACGAGCAGTACTTC. Its protein product is CASSGLAGGSYEQYF.

The rearrangement uses TRBV5-8 and TRBJ1-5; D is ambiguous. CDR1 SGHTS and CDR2 YDEGEE come from the germline V gene. This CDR3 comprises 12 residues. Between the trimmed V and J ends, which lost 2 bases and 4 bases, there was a span of 4 bases. The CDR3 is CASSFANQPQHF. DNA for the CDR3: TGTGCCAGCAGCTTTGCGAATCAGCCCCAGCATTTT.

The chain combines TRBV18 with TRBJ2-2; 8 nucleotides line up with TRBD2. CDR1 is KGHSH and CDR2 is LQKENI in the germline V gene. This CDR3 region has 13 residues. Trimming cost V 6 bases and J 10 bases; bases outside gene matches: 7. CDR3 bases: TGTGCCAGCTCCTATAGCGGGAACGAGGAGCTGTTTTTT. Protein: CASSYSGNEELFF.

V and J are TRBV5-8 and TRBJ2-7; TRBD2 might be the D (5 bases). The CDR3 sequence is 14 residues long. V was trimmed by 10 bases and J by 0 bases, leaving 17 bases between them. Germline assignment: CDR1 SGHTS and CDR2 YDEGEE. This CDR3 is CAAEADISSYEQYF. The DNA for the CDR3 is TGTGCCGCGGAGGCAGACATTAGCTCCTACGAGCAGTACTTC.

J is TRBJ2-5 and V is TRBV7-6; the D gene is possibly TRBD2 (6 bases). V was clipped by 4 bases and J by 3 bases, with 15 bases between them. CDR1 SGHVS and CDR2 FNYEAQ come from the germline V gene. This CDR3 region has 15 residues. For the CDR3, the DNA is TGTGCCAGCAGCTCAACTAGCTGGGGAAAAGAGACCCAGTACTTC. This codes for CASSSTSWGKETQYF.

V and J are TRBV4-1 and TRBJ1-5, with D unclear. The CDR3 runs to 17 residues. V lost 0 bases and J lost 3, with 15 bases in between. CDR1 is MGHRA and CDR2 is YSYEKL in the germline V gene. In DNA form, the CDR3 reads TGCGCCAGCAGCCAAGAACCCCCGAGGGAGGACAATCAGCCCCAGCATTTT. This gives the protein CASSQEPPREDNQPQHF.

This chain links TRBV27 with TRBJ2-3; D unclear. The V end was cut by 6 bases, the J end by 1 base, with 11 bases between. The CDR3 is 14 amino acids. From germline, CDR1 is MNHEY and CDR2 SMNVEV (reference sequence). Here the CDR3 DNA reads TGTGCCAGCAGCCCACGGGTCGGCACAGATACGCAGTATTTT. Amino acids: CASSPRVGTDTQYF.

The chain is built from TRBV5-6 and TRBJ2-5; 8 bases align to TRBD2. Per germline, CDR1 SGHDT and CDR2 YYEEEE. J lost 5 bases, V lost 0 bases, and 6 bases had no gene match. The length of the CDR3 is 15 residues. CDR3 loop: CASSLGRGGLETQYF. The CDR3 nucleotides are TGTGCCAGCAGCTTGGGACGGGGGGGTTTGGAGACCCAGTACTTC.

The gene calls are TRBV7-9 and TRBJ2-2; 9 nucleotides align to TRBD1. Germline-derived CDR1 and CDR2 are SEHNR and FQNEAQ (reference sequence). This CDR3 is 15 amino acids long. The V and J ends lost 5 bases and 8 bases, in that order; junction bases with no gene match: 9. This CDR3 is CASSRGQGLGGELFF. The CDR3 bases are TGTGCCAGCAGCCGCGGACAGGGGTTAGGAGGGGAGCTGTTTTTT. The full variable domain, its missing parts supplied by reference TRBV7-9 and TRBJ2-2, is DTGVSQNPRHKITKRGQNVTFRCDPISEHNRLYWYRQTLGQGPEFLTYFQNEAQLEKSRLLSDRFSAERPKGSFSTLEIQRTEQGDSAMYLCASSRGQGLGGELFFGEGSRLTVL.

The V gene is TRBV5-4, the J gene TRBJ2-4, with 16 bases fitting TRBD2. The CDR3 sequence is 18 residues long. Per the germline V gene, CDR1 is SGHNT and CDR2 is YYREEE (reference sequence). The V and J ends lost 2 bases and 0 bases, in that order; junction bases with no gene match: 2. The CDR3 here is CASSFGTSGGGAKNIQYF. The CDR3 nucleotides are TGTGCCAGCAGCTTCGGGACTAGCGGGGGGGGAGCCAAAAACATTCAGTACTTC. Full variable domain (remainder filled in from reference TRBV5-4 and TRBJ2-4): ETGVTQSPTHLIKTRGQQVTLRCSSQSGHNTVSWYQQALGQGPQFIFQYYREEENGRGNFPPRFSGLQFPNYSSELNVNALELDDSALYLCASSFGTSGGGAKNIQYFGAGTRLSVL.

A few counts support this clone. The genes are TRBV6-6 and TRBJ2-1; weak D call: TRBD2 (5 bases). Trimming removed 0 bases from V and 4 bases from J, with 10 bases in between. This CDR3 region has 15 residues. The germline V gene has CDR1 MNHNY and CDR2 SVGAGI (reference sequence). This CDR3 is CASSYSEGGYNEQFF. CDR3 nucleotide sequence: TGTGCCAGCAGTTACTCCGAGGGTGGGTACAATGAGCAGTTCTTC.

The chain employs TRBV10-1 and TRBJ1-1, with unresolved D. CDR1 is WNHNN and CDR2 is SYGVQD in the germline V gene (reference sequence). V lost 5 bases and J 1 base, leaving 8 bases between the germline ends. This CDR3 is 13 amino acids long. CDR3 coding DNA: TGCGCCAGCAGTAAAAGTAGGAACACTGAAGCTTTCTTT. As protein: CASSKSRNTEAFF.

This chain uses TRBV11-2 with TRBJ2-3; TRBD2 matches at 7 bases. Trimming at V came to 5 bases and at J to 5 bases, leaving 13 bases not matched to a gene. CDR3 length equals 16 residues. Germline assignment: CDR1 SGHAT and CDR2 FQNNGV. CDR3 sequence reads: CASSPQTSWGEDTQYF. In DNA, the CDR3 is TGTGCCAGCAGCCCTCAGACTAGCTGGGGGGAAGATACGCAGTATTTT.

The V call is TRBV4-1, the J call TRBJ2-7, with D unresolved. The CDR3 loop spans 13 amino acids. Germline lookup yields CDR1 MGHRA and CDR2 YSYEKL. The germline V and J ends were trimmed by 0 bases and 4 bases, with 7 bases remaining between them. CDR3 in DNA: TGCGCCAGCAGCCAAGATATGTTATACGAGCAGTACTTC. It specifies CASSQDMLYEQYF.

The chain joins TRBV9 to TRBJ1-2, with TRBD1 as a possible D gene (6 bases). V lost 4 bases, J lost 8 bases, and 12 bases lay in between. Germline values: CDR1 SGDLS, CDR2 YYNGEE. CDR3 length: 12 amino acids. CDR3 nucleotide sequence: TGTGCCAGCAGCCCCCAGGGGCTCGGCTACACCTTC. This gives the protein CASSPQGLGYTF. The full variable domain, rest sourced from reference TRBV9 and TRBJ1-2, is DSGVTQTPKHLITATGQRVTLRCSPRSGDLSVYWYQQSLDQGLQFLIQYYNGEERAKGNILERFSAQQFPDLHSELNLSSLELGDSALYFCASSPQGLGYTFGSGTRLTVV.

This chain links TRBV11-3 with TRBJ1-1; weak D call: TRBD1 (6 bases). V gave up 0 bases and J gave up 1 base, with 9 bases separating them. This CDR3 spans 15 amino acids. Germline-derived CDR1 and CDR2 are SGHNT and YENEEA. Here the CDR3 reads CASSLDGTPNTEAFF. CDR3 coding DNA: TGTGCCAGCAGCTTAGACGGGACACCGAACACTGAAGCTTTCTTT. Together with reference TRBV11-3 and TRBJ1-1, the CDR3 gives the full variable domain: EAGVVQSPRYKIIEKKQPVAFWCNPISGHNTLYWYLQNLGQGPELLIRYENEEAVDDSQLPKDRFSAERLKGVDSTLKIQPAELGDSAVYLCASSLDGTPNTEAFFGQGTRLTVV.

This sequence joins TRBV19 and TRBJ1-2; 8 nucleotides align to TRBD1. The J segment lost 0 bases and the V segment lost 9 bases, leaving 6 bases of the junction unmatched. The germline V gene has CDR1 LNHDA and CDR2 SQIVND (reference sequence). The CDR3 length is 14 residues. As DNA, the CDR3 is TGTGCCAGCCAGGGGGCAGGATCTAACTATGGCTACACCTTC. Its translation is CASQGAGSNYGYTF.

The chain couples TRBV29-1 to TRBJ1-2, with 9 bases aligning to TRBD1. The germline V gene has CDR1 SQVTM and CDR2 ANQGSEA. This CDR3 region has 13 residues. The V gene end was trimmed by 5 bases and the J gene end by 2 bases; junction bases not matched to a gene: 3. CDR3: CSVSDRGNYGYTF. The CDR3 region has the DNA TGCAGCGTTTCGGACAGGGGAAACTATGGCTACACCTTC.